The subject of this entry is one T cell receptor (beta chain). Its specificity is unknown. More than 8 ml fresh peripheral blood yielded the PBMCs. Authors of the study amplified TCR beta CDR3 regions from RNA transcripts. Researchers ran a first-round RT-PCR on the TCR CDR3 using the HTBI primer set. Using its own MiXCR run on the multiplex PCR reads, TCRdb lists one record per CDR3 protein. The table shows hundreds of thousands of distinct CDR3 sequences, with approximately 25% occurring only once. The data derive from a study of T cells in Graves' hyperthyroidism and ophthalmopathy. Study observations and caveats: Blood also showed most of the thyroid clonotypes that were expanded above 0.001. A 13 V-J signature model discriminated ophthalmopathy versus stable hyperthyroidism.

CDR1 and CDR2 (germline): MNHGY, SVAAGI. With 2 bases clipped from V and 5 bases from J, the junction kept 6 bases outside the gene matches. The CDR3 extends over 14 amino acids. The sequenced sample consisted of blood. The sequence came from a man aged 45 to 65 with Graves' hyperthyroidism. This chain uses TRBV6-9 with TRBJ2-7, with 7 bases fitting TRBD2. The chain's CDR3 is CASSYRGGPNEQYF. The CDR3 region has the DNA TGTGCCAGCAGTTATAGGGGAGGGCCAAACGAGCAGTACTTC.